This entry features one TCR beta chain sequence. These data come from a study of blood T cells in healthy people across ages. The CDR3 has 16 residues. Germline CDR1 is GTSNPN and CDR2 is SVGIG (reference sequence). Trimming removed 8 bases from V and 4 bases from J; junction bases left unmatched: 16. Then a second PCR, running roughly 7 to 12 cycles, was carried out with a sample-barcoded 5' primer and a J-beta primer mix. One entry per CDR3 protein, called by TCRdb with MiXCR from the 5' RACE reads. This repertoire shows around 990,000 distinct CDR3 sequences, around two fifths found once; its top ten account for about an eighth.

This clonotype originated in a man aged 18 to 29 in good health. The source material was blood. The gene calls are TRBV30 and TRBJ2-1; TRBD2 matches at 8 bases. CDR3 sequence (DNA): TGTGCCACCTCCTCACGGGTTAGCGGGGCTTACAATGAGCAGTTCTTC. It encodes CATSSRVSGAYNEQFF.